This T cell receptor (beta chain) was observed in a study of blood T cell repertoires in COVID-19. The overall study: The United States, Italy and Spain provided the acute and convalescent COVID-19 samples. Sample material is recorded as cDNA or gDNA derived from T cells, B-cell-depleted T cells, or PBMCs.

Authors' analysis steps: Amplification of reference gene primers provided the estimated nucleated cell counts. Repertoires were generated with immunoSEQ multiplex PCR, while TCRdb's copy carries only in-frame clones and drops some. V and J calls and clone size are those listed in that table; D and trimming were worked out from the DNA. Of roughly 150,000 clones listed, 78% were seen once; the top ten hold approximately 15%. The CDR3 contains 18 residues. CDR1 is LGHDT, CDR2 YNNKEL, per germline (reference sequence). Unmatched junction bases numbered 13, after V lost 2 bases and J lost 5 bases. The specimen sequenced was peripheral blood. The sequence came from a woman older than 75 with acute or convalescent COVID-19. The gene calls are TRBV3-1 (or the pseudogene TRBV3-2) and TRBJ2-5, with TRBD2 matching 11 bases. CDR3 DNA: TGTGCCAGCAGCCAAACGCTAGGGACTAGCGGTGGGGCGGAGACCCAGTACTTC. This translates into CASSQTLGTSGGAETQYF.